These T cell receptor beta chains were read from a single sample in a study of blood T cell repertoires in COVID-19. Measured with immunoSEQ multiplex PCR; TCRdb has only the in-frame clones, and not every one. The repertoire has 150,000 to 200,000 clones, roughly 80% of them found once; the top ten carry less than 15%. Sequenced input: peripheral blood. These receptors were collected from a man younger than 35 with active or convalescent COVID-19. Both conserved end residues are part of each CDR3. Fields, in order: J gene, D gene, V gene, clone size, CDR3 protein, CDR3 DNA. A D gene is named only where the DNA matches it firmly. Some rows have no size entry. The others give once, few or many, or a class for an expanded clone.

J: TRBJ1-2
D: TRBD1
V: TRBV10-3
size: -
CDR3: CATSAGTEGWYGYTF
DNA: TGTGCCACCTCGGCCGGGACAGAAGGTTGGTATGGCTACACCTTC

J: TRBJ2-3
D: TRBD2
V: TRBV10-3
size: -
CDR3: CAISRAGAGTDTQYF
DNA: TGTGCCATCAGTAGAGCGGGAGCGGGCACAGATACGCAGTATTTT

J: TRBJ1-2
D: TRBD1
V: TRBV5-1
size: -
CDR3: CASSSGQRPNYGYTF
DNA: TGCGCCAGCAGCTCGGGACAGCGACCTAACTATGGCTACACCTTC

J: TRBJ2-7
D: -
V: TRBV6-5
size: -
CDR3: CASSWTAAYEQYF
DNA: TGTGCCAGCAGTTGGACAGCCGCGTACGAGCAGTACTTC

J: TRBJ2-7
D: TRBD2
V: TRBV28
size: -
CDR3: CASIPGGGTSYEQYF
DNA: TGTGCCAGCATCCCCGGGGGGGGAACGTCCTACGAGCAGTACTTC

J: TRBJ2-5
D: TRBD1
V: TRBV6-2/TRBV6-3
size: -
CDR3: CASRYLGDRQETQYF
DNA: TGTGCCAGCAGGTACTTGGGGGACAGGCAAGAGACCCAGTACTTC

J: TRBJ2-2
D: -
V: TRBV21-1
size: -
CDR3: CASSKAGSAGGHTGELFF
DNA: TGTGCCAGCAGCAAAGCGGGGTCAGCGGGAGGGCACACCGGGGAGCTGTTTTTT

J: TRBJ1-6
D: TRBD1
V: TRBV7-2
size: -
CDR3: CASSLYHRGSRAYSPLHF
DNA: TGTGCCAGCAGCCTCTATCACAGGGGAAGTAGGGCGTATTCACCCCTCCACTTT

J: TRBJ1-2
D: TRBD1
V: TRBV19
size: -
CDR3: CASARQGGSVGYTF
DNA: TGTGCCAGTGCACGACAGGGGGGAAGTGTTGGCTACACCTTC

J: TRBJ1-1
D: -
V: TRBV12-3/TRBV12-4
size: once
CDR3: CASSLFRNTEAFF
DNA: TGTGCCAGCAGTTTATTCAGGAACACTGAAGCTTTCTTT

J: TRBJ1-1
D: -
V: TRBV10-2
size: -
CDR3: CASSESLRNTEAFF
DNA: TGCGCCAGCAGTGAGTCGCTCAGGAACACTGAAGCTTTCTTT

J: TRBJ1-5
D: TRBD1
V: TRBV6-5
size: -
CDR3: CASSSTGEGNQPQHF
DNA: TGTGCCAGCAGTTCAACAGGGGAAGGGAATCAGCCCCAGCATTTT

J: TRBJ1-5
D: -
V: TRBV7-2
size: -
CDR3: CASSLKYREGPQHF
DNA: TGTGCCAGCAGCTTAAAATATCGAGAGGGGCCCCAGCATTTT

J: TRBJ2-1
D: TRBD2
V: TRBV27
size: -
CDR3: CATRWEGSSYNEQFF
DNA: TGTGCCACCCGATGGGAGGGGAGCTCCTACAATGAGCAGTTCTTC

J: TRBJ2-1
D: TRBD2
V: TRBV29-1
size: -
CDR3: CSVKGASGRYEQFF
DNA: TGCAGCGTCAAAGGGGCTAGCGGGAGGTATGAGCAGTTCTTC

J: TRBJ2-1
D: TRBD2
V: TRBV7-9
size: few
CDR3: CASSPMGLAGEAQFF
DNA: TGTGCCAGCAGCCCGATGGGACTAGCGGGAGAGGCGCAGTTCTTC

J: TRBJ2-2
D: -
V: TRBV15
size: -
CDR3: CATSRDRTGELFF
DNA: TGTGCCACCAGCAGAGATAGAACCGGGGAGCTGTTTTTT

J: TRBJ2-5
D: TRBD2
V: TRBV18
size: -
CDR3: CASSPSRRGSTSGVGTQYF
DNA: TGTGCCAGCTCACCATCGAGGCGGGGGAGTACCTCCGGGGTTGGGACCCAGTACTTC

J: TRBJ2-3
D: TRBD1
V: TRBV19
size: -
CDR3: CASSKRGQADTQYF
DNA: TGTGCCAGTAGTAAGAGGGGGCAGGCAGATACGCAGTATTTT

J: TRBJ2-5
D: TRBD2
V: TRBV7-9
size: -
CDR3: CASSIGLAAQETQYF
DNA: TGTGCCAGCAGCATAGGACTAGCGGCTCAAGAGACCCAGTACTTC

J: TRBJ1-2
D: TRBD1
V: TRBV28
size: -
CDR3: CASSYGQVYGYTF
DNA: TGTGCCAGCAGTTACGGACAGGTTTACGGCTACACCTTC

J: TRBJ1-1
D: TRBD1
V: TRBV29-1
size: -
CDR3: CSVHPGQGNAAFF
DNA: TGCAGCGTACATCCGGGACAGGGCAACGCAGCTTTCTTT

J: TRBJ2-1
D: TRBD2
V: TRBV7-3
size: -
CDR3: CASSPRPGTSMGEQFF
DNA: TGTGCCAGCAGTCCACGACCCGGGACTAGCATGGGTGAGCAGTTCTTC

J: TRBJ2-3
D: TRBD2
V: TRBV19
size: -
CDR3: CASSIGSGGGTDTQYF
DNA: TGTGCCAGTAGTATTGGTAGCGGGGGAGGCACAGATACGCAGTATTTT

J: TRBJ2-5
D: -
V: TRBV5-4
size: -
CDR3: CASSLVSSRETQYF
DNA: TGTGCCAGCAGCTTGGTTTCTAGCAGGGAGACCCAGTACTTC

J: TRBJ1-4
D: -
V: TRBV21-1
size: -
CDR3: CASSKVGQGAPEEKLFF
DNA: -

J: TRBJ2-1
D: TRBD2
V: TRBV15
size: -
CDR3: CATSRDLTSGGYYNEQFF
DNA: TGTGCCACCAGCAGAGATCTGACTAGCGGGGGGTACTACAATGAGCAGTTCTTC

J: TRBJ2-2
D: TRBD1
V: TRBV5-1
size: -
CDR3: CASTPRGQGGSGELFF
DNA: TGCGCCAGCACCCCTAGGGGACAGGGAGGATCCGGGGAGCTGTTTTTT

J: TRBJ1-1
D: TRBD1
V: TRBV11-2
size: once
CDR3: CASSLGGTGGSEAFF
DNA: TGTGCCAGCAGCTTAGGGGGGACAGGGGGCTCTGAAGCTTTCTTT

J: TRBJ1-5
D: TRBD1
V: TRBV7-2
size: -
CDR3: CASSLGDSRNQPQHF
DNA: TGTGCCAGCAGCTTGGGGGACAGTCGCAATCAGCCCCAGCATTTT

J: TRBJ2-3
D: -
V: TRBV5-4
size: few
CDR3: CASSLGGATADTQYF
DNA: TGTGCCAGCAGCCTAGGGGGGGCCACAGCAGATACGCAGTATTTT

J: TRBJ2-5
D: -
V: TRBV7-6
size: once
CDR3: CASSTQTIQETQYF
DNA: TGTGCCAGCAGCACACAGACAATTCAAGAGACCCAGTACTTC

J: TRBJ2-1
D: -
V: TRBV7-9
size: -
CDR3: CASSPDLYSLNEQFF
DNA: TGTGCCAGCAGCCCGGACTTATATAGCCTCAATGAGCAGTTCTTC

J: TRBJ2-1
D: TRBD2
V: TRBV7-3
size: -
CDR3: CASSFGREPYNEQFF
DNA: TGTGCCAGCAGCTTCGGGCGGGAGCCCTACAATGAGCAGTTCTTC

J: TRBJ1-1
D: TRBD1
V: TRBV13
size: -
CDR3: CASSPTGAEMNTEAFF
DNA: TGTGCCAGCAGCCCGACAGGGGCCGAAATGAACACTGAAGCTTTCTTT

J: TRBJ2-7
D: TRBD1
V: TRBV18
size: -
CDR3: CASSPRVYGTGENEQYF
DNA: TGTGCCAGCTCACCACGGGTTTATGGGACAGGGGAAAACGAGCAGTACTTC

J: TRBJ2-5
D: -
V: TRBV6-2/TRBV6-3
size: -
CDR3: CASSYSGKGSNQETQYF
DNA: TGTGCCAGCAGTTACTCGGGGAAGGGGTCCAACCAAGAGACCCAGTACTTC

J: TRBJ1-1
D: -
V: TRBV13
size: -
CDR3: CASSLGWTGSTEAFF
DNA: TGTGCCAGCAGCTTAGGGTGGACGGGGAGCACTGAAGCTTTCTTT

J: TRBJ1-2
D: TRBD1
V: TRBV2
size: few
CDR3: CASSERQGASGYTF
DNA: TGTGCCAGCAGTGAGAGACAGGGGGCGTCTGGCTACACCTTC

J: TRBJ2-1
D: -
V: TRBV9
size: -
CDR3: CASSVKTGRDNNEQFF
DNA: TGTGCCAGCAGCGTGAAAACAGGGAGGGATAACAATGAGCAGTTCTTC

J: TRBJ1-2
D: -
V: TRBV29-1
size: -
CDR3: CSVQKGTSGYTF
DNA: TGCAGCGTCCAGAAGGGGACATCGGGCTACACCTTC

J: TRBJ1-5
D: -
V: TRBV2
size: -
CDR3: CASSTRGAPYSNQPQHF
DNA: TGTGCCAGCAGTACCCGTGGGGCCCCGTATAGCAATCAGCCCCAGCATTTT

J: TRBJ1-6
D: TRBD1
V: TRBV6-1
size: few
CDR3: CASSAQGGQGNSPLHF
DNA: TGTGCCAGCAGTGCGCAAGGCGGACAGGGAAATTCACCCCTCCACTTT

J: TRBJ2-1
D: TRBD1
V: TRBV14
size: -
CDR3: CASSKQQGAGYNEQFF
DNA: TGTGCCAGCAGTAAACAACAGGGGGCTGGCTACAATGAGCAGTTCTTC

J: TRBJ2-1
D: TRBD2
V: TRBV7-9
size: -
CDR3: CASSLGPGGAEGNEQFF
DNA: TGTGCCAGCAGCTTAGGACCCGGGGGGGCCGAGGGGAATGAGCAGTTCTTC

J: TRBJ1-3
D: -
V: TRBV18
size: -
CDR3: CASSPLGTQTGNSGNTIYF
DNA: TGTGCCAGCTCACCACTTGGTACCCAAACAGGAAACTCTGGAAACACCATATATTTT

J: TRBJ2-3
D: TRBD2
V: TRBV5-4
size: -
CDR3: CASSAGTSGRGTQYF
DNA: TGTGCCAGCAGCGCCGGGACTAGCGGGAGGGGCACGCAGTATTTT

J: TRBJ2-5
D: TRBD1
V: TRBV5-1
size: -
CDR3: CASSPGQGEQETQYF
DNA: TGCGCCAGCAGCCCCGGACAGGGCGAACAAGAGACCCAGTACTTC

J: TRBJ2-7
D: -
V: TRBV18
size: -
CDR3: CASSPGLSGGYEQYF
DNA: TGTGCCAGCTCTCCGGGACTTTCTGGAGGATACGAGCAGTACTTC